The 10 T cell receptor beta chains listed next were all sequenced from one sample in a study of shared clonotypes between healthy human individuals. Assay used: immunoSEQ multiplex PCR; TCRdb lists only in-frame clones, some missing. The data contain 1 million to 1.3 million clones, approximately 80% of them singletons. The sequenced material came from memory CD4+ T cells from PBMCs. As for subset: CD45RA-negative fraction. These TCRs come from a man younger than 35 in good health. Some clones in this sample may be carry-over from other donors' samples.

For the CDR3, the DNA is TGTGCCAGCAGCCCCCAACTAGCCTACGAGCAGTACTTC. This encodes CASSPQLAYEQYF. The V call is TRBV11-2, the J call TRBJ2-5, with D maybe TRBD2 (5 bases). The J call may be faulty, since TRBJ2-7 better matches the DNA end. The CDR3 runs to 13 residues. CDR1 is SGHAT and CDR2 is FQNNGV in the germline V gene.

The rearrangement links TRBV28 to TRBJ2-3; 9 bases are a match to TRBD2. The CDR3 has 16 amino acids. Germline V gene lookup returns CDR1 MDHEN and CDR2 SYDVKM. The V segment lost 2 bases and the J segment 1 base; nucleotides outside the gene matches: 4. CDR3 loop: CASSLLAGKGTDTQYF. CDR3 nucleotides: TGTGCCAGCAGTTTACTAGCGGGAAAGGGCACAGATACGCAGTATTTT.

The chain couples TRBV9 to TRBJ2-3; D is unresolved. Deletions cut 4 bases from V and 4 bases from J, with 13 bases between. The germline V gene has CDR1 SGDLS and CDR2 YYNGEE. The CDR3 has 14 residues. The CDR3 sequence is CASSSSLLADTQYF. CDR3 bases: TGTGCCAGCAGCTCCTCCCTTCTCGCAGATACGCAGTATTTT. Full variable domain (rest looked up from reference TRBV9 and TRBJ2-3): DSGVTQTPKHLITATGQRVTLRCSPRSGDLSVYWYQQSLDQGLQFLIQYYNGEERAKGNILERFSAQQFPDLHSELNLSSLELGDSALYFCASSSSLLADTQYFGPGTRLTVL.

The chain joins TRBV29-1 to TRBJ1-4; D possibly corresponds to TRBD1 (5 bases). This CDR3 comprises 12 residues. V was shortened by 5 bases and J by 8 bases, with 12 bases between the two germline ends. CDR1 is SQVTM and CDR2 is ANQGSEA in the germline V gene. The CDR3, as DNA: TGCAGCGTTCGCCTGACAGACGAAAAACTGTTTTTT. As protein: CSVRLTDEKLFF. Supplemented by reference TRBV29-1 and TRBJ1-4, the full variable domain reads SAVISQKPSRDICQRGTSLTIQCQVDSQVTMMFWYRQQPGQSLTLIATANQGSEATYESGFVIDKFPISRPNLTFSTLTVSNMSPEDSSIYLCSVRLTDEKLFFGSGTQLSVL.

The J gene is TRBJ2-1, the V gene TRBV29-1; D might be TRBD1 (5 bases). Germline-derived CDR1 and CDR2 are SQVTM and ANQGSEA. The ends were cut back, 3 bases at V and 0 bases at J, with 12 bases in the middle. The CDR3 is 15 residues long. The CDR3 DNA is TGCAGCGTTGACACAGGTTATAGCTCCTACAATGAGCAGTTCTTC. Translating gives CSVDTGYSSYNEQFF.

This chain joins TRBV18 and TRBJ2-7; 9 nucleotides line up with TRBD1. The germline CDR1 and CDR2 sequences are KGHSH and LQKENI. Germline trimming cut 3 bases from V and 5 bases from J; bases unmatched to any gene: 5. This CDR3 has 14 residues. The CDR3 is CASSPGTGSHEQYF. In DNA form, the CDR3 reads TGTGCCAGCTCACCCGGGACAGGGTCCCACGAGCAGTACTTC.

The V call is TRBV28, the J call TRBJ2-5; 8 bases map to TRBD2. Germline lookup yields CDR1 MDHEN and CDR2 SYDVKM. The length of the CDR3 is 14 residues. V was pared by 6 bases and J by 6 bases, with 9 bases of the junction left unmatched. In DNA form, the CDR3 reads TGTGCCAGCAGCAACTCGGGAGGGCGGCAGACCCAGTACTTC. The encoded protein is CASSNSGGRQTQYF.

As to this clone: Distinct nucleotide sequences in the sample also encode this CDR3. DNA for the CDR3: TGCGCCAGCAGCCCCGGGACGCTGGGAAACACCATATATTTT. Protein: CASSPGTLGNTIYF. The J gene is TRBJ1-3, the V gene TRBV5-1; D may be TRBD1 (5 bases). The V gene's germline CDR1 is SGHRS and CDR2 YFSETQ. Trimming removed 4 bases at V and 4 bases at J, with 12 bases between. The CDR3 is 14 amino acids. Together with reference TRBV5-1 and TRBJ1-3, the CDR3 gives the full variable domain: KAGVTQTPRYLIKTRGQQVTLSCSPISGHRSVSWYQQTPGQGLQFLFEYFSETQRNKGNFPGRFSGRQFSNSRSEMNVSTLELGDSALYLCASSPGTLGNTIYFGEGSWLTVV.

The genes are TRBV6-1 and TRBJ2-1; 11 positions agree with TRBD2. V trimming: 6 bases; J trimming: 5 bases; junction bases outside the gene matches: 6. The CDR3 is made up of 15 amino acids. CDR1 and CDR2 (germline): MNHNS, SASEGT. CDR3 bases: TGTGCCAGCAGGCTAGCGGGAGGAGGGAACAATGAGCAGTTCTTC. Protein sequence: CASRLAGGGNNEQFF.

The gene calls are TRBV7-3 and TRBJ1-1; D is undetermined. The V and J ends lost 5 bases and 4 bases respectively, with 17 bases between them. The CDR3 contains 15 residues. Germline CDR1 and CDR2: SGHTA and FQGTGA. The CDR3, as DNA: TGTGCCAGCAGCCTAAACCCATTAGGCGGCACTGAAGCTTTCTTT. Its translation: CASSLNPLGGTEAFF.